These 25 T cell receptor beta chains share one sample of origin, sequenced in a study of post-analysis software for immune sequencing data. Study-level results: When patients were compared with controls, roughly five TRBV segments were more frequent, TRBV5-6, TRBV5-1 and TRBV20-1 among them.

For these receptors, no antigen is known. Unique-molecular-identifier-tagged TCR beta cDNA libraries were used. MiXCR was run by TCRdb on the PCR reads, yielding one entry per CDR3 protein. The sample has a few hundred thousand distinct CDR3 sequences; around a third are singletons. The sequencing sample was made of blood. The receptors shown here come from a girl under 18 with multiple sclerosis.

The chain joins TRBV6-1 to TRBJ2-7; TRBD2 matches at 11 bases. Per the germline V gene, CDR1 is MNHNS and CDR2 is SASEGT. V was pared by 2 bases and J by 7 bases, with 7 bases of the junction left unmatched. CDR3 length: 15 residues. The CDR3 sequence: CASSESVAGGHEQYF. CDR3 sequence (DNA): TGTGCCAGCAGTGAATCGGTAGCGGGGGGGCATGAGCAGTACTTC.

This clonotype has more than one count but fewer than ten. The rearrangement uses TRBV29-1 and TRBJ2-2; 8 bases match TRBD1. The CDR3 totals 13 residues. The ends lost 6 bases at V and 6 bases at J; junction bases unmatched: 6. Germline loops: CDR1 SQVTM, CDR2 ANQGSEA. The CDR3 loop reads CSVRQGTAGELFF. CDR3 DNA sequence: TGCAGCGTGCGACAGGGGACTGCCGGGGAGCTGTTTTTT.

Many counts were recorded for this clonotype. The V and J genes are TRBV12-3 or TRBV12-4 and TRBJ2-5; D gene ambiguous. CDR3 length equals 16 residues. The V end lost 3 bases, the J end lost 1 base, and 15 bases lay between the germline ends. The CDR3 nucleotides are TGTGCCAGCAGTTTGGGGTCCGGTGCGGCCCAAGAGACCCAGTACTTC. It codes for CASSLGSGAAQETQYF.

V usage is TRBV29-1 and J usage is TRBJ2-1, with 7 positions matching TRBD1. In germline, CDR1 is SQVTM, CDR2 ANQGSEA. V shed 3 bases and J 10 bases; nucleotides not matched to a gene: 3. There are 11 residues in the CDR3. CDR3 protein: CSVEPGQEQFF. For the CDR3, the DNA is TGCAGCGTTGAGCCGGGACAGGAGCAGTTCTTC.

There are many counts of this clonotype. A read error may account for a junction end that differs from germline. V and J are TRBV7-3 and TRBJ2-3, with TRBD2 matching over 13 bases. CDR1 and CDR2 (germline): SGHTA, FQGTGA. The CDR3 has 16 amino acids. The chain's CDR3 is CASSSGLAGGTDTQYF. DNA for the CDR3: TGCGCCAGCAGCTCCGGACTAGCGGGGGGCACAGATACGCAGTATTTT.

In DNA, the CDR3 is TGTGCCAGCAGCCCTACCGGGACAAGGAATTCACCCCTCCACTTT. Translating it yields CASSPTGTRNSPLHF. The chain is built from TRBV7-6 and TRBJ1-6; D possibly corresponds to TRBD1 (6 bases). V was trimmed by 5 bases and J by 7 bases, leaving 15 bases between them. The CDR3 has 15 residues. Per germline, CDR1 SGHVS and CDR2 FNYEAQ.

This clonotype has only a few counts. V usage is TRBV12-3 or TRBV12-4 and J usage is TRBJ1-1; the D is unclear. Trimming took off 3 bases at V and 7 bases at J, with 9 bases between the two ends. The CDR3 covers 12 residues. The CDR3 loop is CASSFGYGEAFF. The CDR3 region has the DNA TGTGCCAGCAGTTTCGGCTATGGTGAAGCTTTCTTT.

V and J are TRBV14 and TRBJ1-1; D is perhaps TRBD1 (6 bases). The CDR3 runs to 14 residues. Germline CDR1 SGHDN, CDR2 FVKESK. V gave up 1 base and J gave up 2 bases, with 8 bases separating them. The CDR3 DNA reads as TGTGCCAGCAGCCAAGGACAGGCCAACACTGAAGCTTTCTTT. Its translation: CASSQGQANTEAFF.

The chain carries TRBV5-1 and TRBJ1-1; D is uncertain. V was cut by 6 bases and J by 0 bases, with 9 bases left in between. This CDR3 has 13 amino acids. Germline V CDR1 and CDR2: SGHRS, YFSETQ. Here the CDR3 reads CASTGGLNTEAFF. The DNA of the CDR3 is TGCGCCAGCACTGGCGGGTTGAACACTGAAGCTTTCTTT.

This chain links TRBV5-5 with TRBJ2-1; possibly TRBD1 for D (5 bases). The CDR3 has 17 amino acids. V was trimmed by 1 base and J by 0 bases, leaving 14 bases between them. CDR1 is SGHKS, CDR2 YYEKEE, per germline (reference sequence). CDR3 residues: CASSLRVRQSSYNEQFF. The CDR3 nucleotides are TGTGCCAGCAGCTTGCGGGTCCGACAGAGCTCCTACAATGAGCAGTTCTTC. Filled out from reference TRBV5-5 and TRBJ2-1, the complete variable domain reads DAGVTQSPTHLIKTRGQQVTLRCSPISGHKSVSWYQQVLGQGPQFIFQYYEKEERGRGNFPDRFSARQFPNYSSELNVNALLLGDSALYLCASSLRVRQSSYNEQFFGPGTRLTVL.

This clonotype has more than one count but fewer than ten. The genes are TRBV4-1 and TRBJ2-7, with D possibly being TRBD1 (6 bases). The CDR3 covers 14 residues. Deletions cut 0 bases from V and 6 bases from J, with 12 bases between. CDR1 and CDR2 (germline): MGHRA, YSYEKL. CDR3 nucleotide sequence: TGCGCCAGCAGCCAAGATAGGGGGATAGGCGAGCAGTACTTC. Translated, it gives CASSQDRGIGEQYF.

This clonotype was counted a few times. The gene calls are TRBV11-2 and TRBJ2-1, with D perhaps matching TRBD1 or TRBD2 (5 bases each). CDR3 length: 16 residues. Germline V gene lookup returns CDR1 SGHAT and CDR2 FQNNGV. V was cut by 5 bases and J by 4 bases, with 18 bases left in between. Here the CDR3 DNA reads TGTGCCAGCAGCCCGATAGGCCGGGGACCTTACAATGAGCAGTTCTTC. Its protein is CASSPIGRGPYNEQFF.

This chain links TRBV10-3 with TRBJ1-2; possibly TRBD1 for D (5 bases). The CDR3 is made up of 15 amino acids. V was shortened by 4 bases and J by 2 bases, with 14 bases between the two germline ends. CDR1 is ENHRY, CDR2 SYGVKD, per germline. This chain's CDR3 is CAISGWGQGNYGYTF. The CDR3 DNA reads as TGTGCCATCAGTGGCTGGGGCCAGGGCAACTATGGCTACACCTTC.

The rearrangement uses TRBV11-2 and TRBJ2-3; TRBD2 aligns across 8 bases. V was clipped by 5 bases and J by 6 bases; unmatched bases: 10. This CDR3 region has 15 residues. Germline CDR1 reads SGHAT; CDR2 reads FQNNGV. The CDR3 DNA reads TGTGCCAGCAGCCAAACGGGGGGGAATGTGGATACGCAGTATTTT. This translates into CASSQTGGNVDTQYF. The whole variable domain, remainder taken from reference TRBV11-2 and TRBJ2-3, is EAGVAQSPRYKIIEKRQSVAFWCNPISGHATLYWYQQILGQGPKLLIQFQNNGVVDDSQLPKDRFSAERLKGVDSTLKIQPAKLEDSAVYLCASSQTGGNVDTQYFGPGTRLTVL.

This clonotype was seen at least ten times. The chain employs TRBV20-1 and TRBJ2-5; D uncertain. CDR1 DFQATT and CDR2 SNEGSKA come from the germline V gene (reference sequence). This CDR3 has 11 residues. Trimming shortened V by 5 bases and J by 4 bases, and 8 bases separated the two germline ends. CDR3 loop: CSASWGETQYF. Written as DNA, the CDR3 is TGCAGTGCTTCTTGGGGAGAGACCCAGTACTTC.

The J gene is TRBJ1-4, the V gene TRBV2; D gene ambiguous. CDR1 and CDR2 (germline): SNHLY, FYNNEI. CDR3 size: 13 residues. With 7 bases removed from V and 3 bases from J, the gap between germline ends came to 9 bases. The CDR3 loop reads CASIRGSNEKLFF. The CDR3 nucleotides read TGTGCCAGCATCCGAGGGTCTAATGAAAAACTGTTTTTT. The whole variable domain, filled in from reference TRBV2 and TRBJ1-4, reads EPEVTQTPSHQVTQMGQEVILRCVPISNHLYFYWYRQILGQKVEFLVSFYNNEISEKSEIFDDQFSVERPDGSNFTLKIRSTKLEDSAMYFCASIRGSNEKLFFGSGTQLSVL.

The chain has TRBV10-3 and TRBJ1-2; D possibly corresponds to TRBD1 (5 bases). The CDR3 extends over 18 amino acids. Trimming shortened V by 4 bases and J by 0 bases, and 21 bases separated the two germline ends. Germline V lookup: CDR1 ENHRY, CDR2 SYGVKD. The DNA of the CDR3 is TGTGCCATCAGTGTTTGGGGCTCAAACTCGTTAGCTAACTATGGCTACACCTTC. This encodes CAISVWGSNSLANYGYTF.

The genes are TRBV20-1 and TRBJ2-2, with D possibly TRBD2 on 5 matching bases. Trimming took off 5 bases at V and 6 bases at J, with 13 bases between the two ends. CDR1 and CDR2 (germline): DFQATT, SNEGSKA (reference sequence). This CDR3 has 13 amino acids. The CDR3 DNA sequence: TGCAGTGCTGGACGGACTCTCGCCGGGGAGCTGTTTTTT. As protein: CSAGRTLAGELFF.

The rearrangement joins TRBV2 to TRBJ1-6, with D maybe TRBD1 (6 bases). Germline loops: CDR1 SNHLY, CDR2 FYNNEI. This CDR3 has 17 residues. V was trimmed by 6 bases and J by 2 bases, leaving 17 bases between them. CDR3 sequence (DNA): TGTGCCAGCAGGGGGGACACGGGTCTAACCTATAATTCACCCCTCCACTTT. It codes for CASRGDTGLTYNSPLHF.

This clonotype was counted once. A much larger clone sits a single nucleotide away, making a read error possible. V usage is TRBV20-1 and J usage is TRBJ2-3, with TRBD1 identical over 7 bases. This CDR3 is built from 12 residues. V lost 7 bases, J lost 4 bases, and 5 bases stayed unmatched. Germline V gives CDR1 DFQATT, CDR2 SNEGSKA (reference sequence). The CDR3 DNA is TGCAGTGGGTTGACAGGGTCAGATACGCAGTATTTT. This translates into CSGLTGSDTQYF.

The chain employs TRBV28 and TRBJ2-7; D perhaps matches TRBD1 (6 bases). CDR3 length equals 13 residues. V was shortened by 6 bases and J by 3 bases, with 12 bases between the two germline ends. The germline V gene encodes CDR1 MDHEN and CDR2 SYDVKM. CDR3 protein: CASRTDRDYEQYF. The CDR3, as DNA: TGTGCCAGCAGAACGGACAGAGACTACGAGCAGTACTTC.

The genes are TRBV4-2 and TRBJ2-3; a possible D gene is TRBD2 (6 bases). Germline CDR1 is LGHNA and CDR2 is YNFKEQ. Trimming took off 4 bases at V and 2 bases at J, with 16 bases between the two ends. This CDR3 contains 16 residues. The CDR3 spells CASSLNTRDFTDTQYF. The CDR3 bases are TGTGCCAGCAGCCTTAATACTCGGGACTTCACAGATACGCAGTATTTT.

The CDR3 DNA reads TGTGCCAGCAGCAACGGACAGCAAGAGACCCAGTACTTC. This sequence encodes CASSNGQQETQYF. The V and J genes are TRBV7-3 and TRBJ2-5, with D possibly matching TRBD1 (6 bases). This CDR3 region has 13 residues. CDR1 and CDR2 (germline): SGHTA, FQGTGA. V was pared by 5 bases and J by 2 bases, with 9 bases between.

Concerning this clonotype: One end of the junction varies from germline; a read error may be responsible. V usage is TRBV3-1 and J usage is TRBJ2-5; maybe TRBD2 (6 bases). CDR1 is LGHDT, CDR2 YNNKEL, per germline (reference sequence). This CDR3 spans 13 amino acids. The CDR3 loop is CVSRGLLQETQYF. The CDR3 DNA is TGTGTCAGCCGGGGACTTCTCCAAGAGACCCAGTACTTC.

The V and J genes are TRBV10-3 and TRBJ2-2; 8 positions match TRBD1. The CDR3 runs 16 residues. The germline V gene has CDR1 ENHRY and CDR2 SYGVKD. Germline trimming cut 3 bases from V and 7 bases from J; bases unmatched to any gene: 10. This CDR3 reads CAISETGTGGGGELFF. The CDR3 region has the DNA TGTGCCATCAGTGAAACCGGGACAGGAGGGGGCGGGGAGCTGTTTTTT.